The 27 T cell receptor beta chains presented below share a single source sample, sequenced in a study of shared clonotypes between healthy human individuals (dated by TCRdb to about 2020). Libraries were constructed by the immunoSEQ multiplex PCR assay. Here the immuneACCESS table is served through TCRdb, limited to in-frame sequences with V and J called. Missing clones are a known gap in these copies; in checked studies unresolved V genes cover under half, and the rest lacks a known reason. This sample lists around 350,000 clones; roughly 80% were detected once. The top ten constitute more than 9% of the sample. Sequencing was performed on memory CD4+ T cells sorted from blood. The cell subset or site label for this specimen denotes: CD45RA-negative fraction. The receptors shown here come from a man aged 30 to 39 in good health.

The chain uses TRBV6-5 and TRBJ1-2, with 7 bases lining up with TRBD1. With 6 bases clipped from V and 4 bases from J, the junction kept 8 bases outside the gene matches. This CDR3 comprises 14 residues. The germline V gene has CDR1 MNHEY and CDR2 SVGAGI. The CDR3 DNA is TGTGCCAGCAGCCGGAACAGGGGAGGCTATGGCTACACCTTC. Its protein product is CASSRNRGGYGYTF.

This clone was recorded many times. The chain couples TRBV11-3 to TRBJ2-2; TRBD1 matches 8 bases. The V segment lost 1 base and the J segment 3 bases; nucleotides outside the gene matches: 4. Looked up from germline, CDR1 is SGHNT and CDR2 is YENEEA. The CDR3 is 16 residues long. CDR3 sequence: CASSLAGQGHTGELFF. The CDR3 DNA sequence: TGTGCCAGCAGCTTAGCCGGACAGGGCCACACCGGGGAGCTGTTTTTT.

The rearrangement uses TRBV15 and TRBJ1-5; D gene unclear. This CDR3 has 12 amino acids. Between the trimmed V and J ends, which lost 0 bases and 7 bases, there was a span of 4 bases. CDR1 and CDR2 from the germline V gene are LNHNV and YYDKDF (reference sequence). The CDR3 nucleotides are TGTGCCACCAGCAGAGATCAACAGCCCCAGCATTTT. It translates to CATSRDQQPQHF.

The chain is built from TRBV5-3 and TRBJ1-5, with TRBD1 as a possible D gene (5 bases). TRBV5-3 is filed as an ORF, its function uncertain. Trimming stripped 2 bases from V and 3 bases from J, with 15 bases between. The CDR3 sequence is 16 residues long. CDR3 sequence reads: CARSFWLGVINQPQHF. The CDR3 coding sequence is TGTGCCAGAAGCTTTTGGTTGGGGGTTATCAATCAGCCCCAGCATTTT.

The chain combines TRBV5-1 with TRBJ2-5; 7 nucleotides agree with TRBD2. The V and J ends lost 3 bases and 5 bases, in that order; junction bases with no gene match: 7. CDR3 length equals 14 residues. CDR1 is SGHRS, CDR2 YFSETQ, per germline. The CDR3 coding sequence is TGCGCCAGCAGCTCCGGGACTACGTTGGAGACCCAGTACTTC. Protein sequence: CASSSGTTLETQYF.

The V gene is TRBV29-1, the J gene TRBJ2-5; 7 nucleotides line up with TRBD2. The CDR3 consists of 12 residues. V trimming: 7 bases; J trimming: 4 bases; junction bases outside the gene matches: 6. Germline V gene sequence: CDR1 SQVTM, CDR2 ANQGSEA. The CDR3 is CSGYAGAETQYF. Here the CDR3 DNA reads TGCAGCGGTTACGCGGGAGCAGAGACCCAGTACTTC.

Turning to this clone: Other nucleotide sequences in the sample specify the same CDR3. This chain connects TRBV9 to TRBJ1-5; 8 positions match TRBD1. The germline V gene has CDR1 SGDLS and CDR2 YYNGEE. The CDR3 contains 14 residues. V was pared by 3 bases and J by 4 bases, with 3 bases of the junction left unmatched. CDR3 DNA sequence: TGTGCCAGCAGCGAACAGGGGGAAAATCAGCCCCAGCATTTT. It specifies CASSEQGENQPQHF. The full variable domain, its missing parts supplied by reference TRBV9 and TRBJ1-5, is DSGVTQTPKHLITATGQRVTLRCSPRSGDLSVYWYQQSLDQGLQFLIQYYNGEERAKGNILERFSAQQFPDLHSELNLSSLELGDSALYFCASSEQGENQPQHFGDGTRLSIL.

This clone was counted a single time. This chain uses TRBV30 with TRBJ1-3; D might be TRBD1 (5 bases). CDR3 length: 13 amino acids. Trimming left V 4 bases short and J 5 bases short, with 12 bases between. Germline CDR1 GTSNPN, CDR2 SVGIG (reference sequence). CDR3 region: CAWTPDSRNTIYF. The CDR3 nucleotides are TGTGCCTGGACCCCCGACAGCCGAAACACCATATATTTT. Full variable domain (outside the CDR3, taken from reference TRBV30 and TRBJ1-3): SQTIHQWPATLVQPVGSPLSLECTVEGTSNPNLYWYRQAAGRGLQLLFYSVGIGQISSEVPQNLSASRPQDRQFILSSKKLLLSDSGFYLCAWTPDSRNTIYFGEGSWLTVV.

The chain links TRBV10-2 to TRBJ2-5; TRBD1 aligns across 9 bases. After removal of 6 bases from V and 5 bases from J, the junction contained 7 bases not matched to a gene. The CDR3 is made up of 14 amino acids. The germline CDR1 and CDR2 sequences are WSHSY and SAAADI. The CDR3 region is CASRKGTGSETQYF. CDR3 sequence (DNA): TGCGCCAGCAGAAAAGGGACAGGGTCGGAGACCCAGTACTTC.

The chain couples TRBV7-2 to TRBJ1-3, with D perhaps TRBD1 (6 bases). The CDR3 consists of 17 residues. CDR1 is SGHTA and CDR2 is FQGNSA in the germline V gene. V gave up 11 bases and J gave up 0 bases, with 23 bases separating them. CDR3 in amino acids: CAAEPPGQSSSGNTIYF. The CDR3 bases are TGTGCCGCCGAGCCCCCCGGACAGTCGAGCTCTGGAAACACCATATATTTT. Drawing the rest from reference TRBV7-2 and TRBJ1-3, the complete variable domain is GAGVSQSPSNKVTEKGKDVELRCDPISGHTALYWYRQSLGQGLEFLIYFQGNSAPDKSGLPSDRFSAERTGGSVSTLTIQRTQQEDSAVYLCAAEPPGQSSSGNTIYFGEGSWLTVV.

The gene calls are TRBV2 and TRBJ2-4; no clear D gene. Germline V gene lookup returns CDR1 SNHLY and CDR2 FYNNEI. The CDR3 has 14 amino acids. V dropped 7 bases and J dropped 7 bases, with 17 bases sitting between them. Here the CDR3 reads CASTVGLSSNIQYF. CDR3 DNA: TGTGCCAGCACCGTGGGCCTATCGAGCAACATTCAGTACTTC.

A word on this clone: This same CDR3 is encoded by further DNA sequences in the sample. The rearrangement uses TRBV5-1 and TRBJ2-7; D unclear. This CDR3 is built from 11 residues. V shed 4 bases and J shed 2 bases, with 4 bases lying between them. CDR1 and CDR2 from the germline V gene are SGHRS and YFSETQ. This CDR3 reads CASSDTYEQYF. The CDR3 bases are TGCGCCAGCAGCGACACCTACGAGCAGTACTTC.

J is TRBJ2-3 and V is TRBV6-4; D gene unclear. Per germline, CDR1 MRHNA and CDR2 SNTAGT. With 5 bases removed from V and 4 bases from J, the gap between germline ends came to 13 bases. The CDR3 extends over 14 amino acids. Here the CDR3 reads CASSRAPDADTQYF. In DNA form, the CDR3 reads TGTGCCAGCAGTCGTGCTCCTGACGCAGATACGCAGTATTTT.

This clone was counted a single time. The chain links TRBV20-1 to TRBJ2-7, with D maybe TRBD1 (6 bases). The CDR3 runs to 11 residues. The germline gives CDR1 DFQATT, CDR2 SNEGSKA (reference sequence). Between the trimmed V and J ends, which lost 7 bases and 7 bases, there was a span of 14 bases. The CDR3 protein is CSGRGTREQYF. The CDR3 coding sequence is TGCAGTGGCAGGGGAACGCGGGAGCAGTACTTC.

The chain links TRBV2 to TRBJ2-3, with unresolved D. This CDR3 has 12 residues. Trimming left V 6 bases short and J 2 bases short, with 6 bases between. Germline V lookup: CDR1 SNHLY, CDR2 FYNNEI. The chain's CDR3 is CASRNLTDTQYF. CDR3 coding DNA: TGTGCCAGCAGAAATCTCACAGATACGCAGTATTTT. Looking up the rest from reference TRBV2 and TRBJ2-3 gives the full variable domain: EPEVTQTPSHQVTQMGQEVILRCVPISNHLYFYWYRQILGQKVEFLVSFYNNEISEKSEIFDDQFSVERPDGSNFTLKIRSTKLEDSAMYFCASRNLTDTQYFGPGTRLTVL.

The chain combines TRBV4-3 with TRBJ2-1; D remains ambiguous. Per germline, CDR1 LGHNA and CDR2 YSLEER. With 1 base removed from V and 9 bases from J, the gap between germline ends came to 10 bases. This CDR3 has 13 amino acids. The DNA of the CDR3 is TGCGCCAGCAGCCAAGGAGGCTACCCTGAGCAGTTCTTC. Translation gives CASSQGGYPEQFF.

This clone came up many times. The chain employs TRBV18 and TRBJ1-1; TRBD1 is a possible D gene (5 bases). CDR3 length: 12 amino acids. The germline V gene has CDR1 KGHSH and CDR2 LQKENI. V was pared by 1 base and J by 7 bases, with 7 bases between. CDR3: CASSPRTGEAFF. The CDR3 DNA follows: TGTGCCAGCTCACCACGCACAGGTGAAGCTTTCTTT.

CDR3 sequence: CASGVGVAGELFF. Written as DNA, the CDR3 is TGTGCTAGTGGGGTAGGAGTGGCCGGGGAGCTGTTTTTT. V is TRBV12-5 and J is TRBJ2-2, with D uncertain. The V gene's germline CDR1 is LGHNT and CDR2 FRNRAP. V was trimmed by 6 bases and J by 6 bases, leaving 11 bases between them. The CDR3 length is 13 residues.

The chain has TRBV20-1 and TRBJ2-1; no clear D gene. The germline V gene has CDR1 DFQATT and CDR2 SNEGSKA (reference sequence). The length of the CDR3 is 10 residues. With 5 bases removed from V and 12 bases from J, the gap between germline ends came to 11 bases. The CDR3 protein is CSAVKSGQFF. The CDR3 DNA reads TGCAGTGCTGTCAAATCTGGGCAGTTCTTC.

V usage is TRBV5-5 and J usage is TRBJ2-3; possibly TRBD2 for D (5 bases). CDR3 length equals 14 residues. Trimming removed 3 bases from V and 5 bases from J, with 13 bases in between. Germline assignment: CDR1 SGHKS and CDR2 YYEKEE (reference sequence). CDR3: CASSSGIALDTQYF. In nucleotides, the CDR3 is TGTGCCAGCAGCTCCGGAATAGCGCTAGATACGCAGTATTTT.

The genes are TRBV11-2 and TRBJ2-7; the D gene could be TRBD1 or TRBD2 (6 bases each). Germline CDR1 and CDR2: SGHAT and FQNNGV. Trimming stripped 1 base from V and 7 bases from J, with 14 bases between. The CDR3 length is 14 residues. The chain's CDR3 is CASSLGGASGEQYF. The CDR3 coding sequence is TGTGCCAGCAGCTTAGGGGGGGCCTCCGGGGAGCAGTACTTC.

As DNA, the CDR3 is TGTGCCAGCAGCTTGTATGCCGGGACAGGGGAGACAGATACGCAGTATTTT. It encodes CASSLYAGTGETDTQYF. The chain employs TRBV5-6 and TRBJ2-3, with 10 bases aligning to TRBD1. The CDR3 is 17 residues long. The V gene end was trimmed by 1 base and the J gene end by 3 bases; junction bases not matched to a gene: 8. CDR1 and CDR2 from the germline V gene are SGHDT and YYEEEE.

This clone was counted a few times. The V gene is TRBV4-1, the J gene TRBJ2-2; TRBD2 might be the D (6 bases). The V end lost 0 bases, the J end lost 5 bases, and 10 bases lay between the germline ends. Germline-derived CDR1 and CDR2 are MGHRA and YSYEKL. CDR3 size: 15 residues. The CDR3 is CASSQDSGGTGELFF. In DNA, the CDR3 is TGCGCCAGCAGCCAAGATAGCGGAGGTACCGGGGAGCTGTTTTTT.

The V call is TRBV13, the J call TRBJ1-1, with D maybe TRBD1 (5 bases). Per the germline V gene, CDR1 is PRHDT and CDR2 is FYEKMQ (reference sequence). This CDR3 has 15 residues. Trimming stripped 5 bases from V and 0 bases from J, with 13 bases between. This CDR3 reads CASSQWGVMNTEAFF. The CDR3 nucleotides read TGTGCCAGCAGCCAATGGGGGGTTATGAACACTGAAGCTTTCTTT.

The CDR3, as DNA: TGTGCCAGCGGACAGGCCCTGTCCACTGAAGCTTTCTTT. Protein: CASGQALSTEAFF. The V call is TRBV6-1, the J call TRBJ1-1, with 7 positions matching TRBD1. This CDR3 spans 13 amino acids. CDR1 and CDR2 (germline): MNHNS, SASEGT. Trimming cost V 8 bases and J 4 bases; bases outside gene matches: 7.

The gene calls are TRBV6-1 and TRBJ1-2, with unresolved D. CDR1 is MNHNS and CDR2 is SASEGT in the germline V gene. CDR3 length: 13 residues. The V end was cut by 1 base, the J end by 8 bases, with 11 bases between. The CDR3 sequence: CASSEVQRHGYTF. DNA of the CDR3: TGTGCCAGCAGTGAAGTACAGAGGCACGGCTACACCTTC.

The genes are TRBV7-2 and TRBJ2-7; no reliable D call. Between the trimmed V and J ends, which lost 4 bases and 7 bases, there was a span of 11 bases. Germline lookup yields CDR1 SGHTA and CDR2 FQGNSA. This CDR3 spans 12 amino acids. CDR3 residues: CASSSPLTEQYF. CDR3 coding DNA: TGTGCCAGCAGCTCTCCTCTTACGGAGCAGTACTTC.